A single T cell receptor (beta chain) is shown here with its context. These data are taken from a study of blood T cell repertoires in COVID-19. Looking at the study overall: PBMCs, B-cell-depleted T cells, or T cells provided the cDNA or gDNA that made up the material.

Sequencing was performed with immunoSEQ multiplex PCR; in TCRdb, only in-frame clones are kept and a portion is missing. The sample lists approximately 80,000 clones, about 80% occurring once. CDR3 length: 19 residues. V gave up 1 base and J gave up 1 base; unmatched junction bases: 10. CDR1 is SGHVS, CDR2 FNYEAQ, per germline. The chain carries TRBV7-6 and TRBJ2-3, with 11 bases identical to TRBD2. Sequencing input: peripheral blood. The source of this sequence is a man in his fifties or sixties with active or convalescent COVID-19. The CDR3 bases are TGTGCCAGCAGCTTAGTGCGGTGGGCGGGACTAGCGGGCACAGATACGCAGTATTTT. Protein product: CASSLVRWAGLAGTDTQYF.